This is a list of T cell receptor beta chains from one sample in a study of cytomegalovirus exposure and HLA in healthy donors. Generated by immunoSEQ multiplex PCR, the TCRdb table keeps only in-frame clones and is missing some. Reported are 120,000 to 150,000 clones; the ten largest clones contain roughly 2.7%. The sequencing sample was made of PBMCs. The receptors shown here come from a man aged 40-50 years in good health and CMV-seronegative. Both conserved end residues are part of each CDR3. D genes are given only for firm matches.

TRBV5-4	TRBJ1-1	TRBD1	CASSPRTGEAFF	TGTGCCAGCAGCCCGCGGACAGGGGAAGCTTTCTTT
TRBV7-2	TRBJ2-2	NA	CASSLVQGNTGELFF	TGTGCCAGCAGCTTAGTACAGGGTAACACCGGGGAGCTGTTTTTT
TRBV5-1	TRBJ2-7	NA	CASSLVLGDYEQYF	TGCGCCAGCAGCTTGGTTTTGGGAGACTACGAGCAGTACTTC
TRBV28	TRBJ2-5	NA	CASSLVPFRETQYF	TGTGCCAGCAGTCTCGTCCCCTTCCGGGAGACCCAGTACTTC
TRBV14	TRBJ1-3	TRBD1	CASSYTGGISGNTIYF	TGTGCCAGCAGCTACACAGGGGGCATCTCTGGAAACACCATATATTTT
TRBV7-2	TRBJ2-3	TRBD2	CASTRAGGRTDTQYF	TGTGCCAGCACCCGAGCGGGGGGCCGCACAGATACGCAGTATTTT
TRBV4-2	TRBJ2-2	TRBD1	CASSQERTGTGELFF	TGTGCCAGCAGCCAAGAACGGACAGGGACCGGGGAGCTGTTTTTT
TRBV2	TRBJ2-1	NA	CASPGETTYNEQFF	TGTGCCAGCCCCGGGGAGACAACATACAATGAGCAGTTCTTC
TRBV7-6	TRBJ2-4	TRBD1	CASSSLEPGGLAKNIQYF	TGTGCCAGCAGCTCACTAGAGCCAGGGGGCCTGGCCAAAAACATTCAGTACTTC
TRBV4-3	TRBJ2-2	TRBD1	CASSQDEGARTGELFF	TGCGCCAGCAGCCAAGATGAGGGGGCGCGAACCGGGGAGCTGTTTTTT
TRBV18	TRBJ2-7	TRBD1	CASSPPNAGGSSYEQYF	TGTGCCAGCTCACCACCGAACGCAGGGGGAAGCTCCTACGAGCAGTACTTC
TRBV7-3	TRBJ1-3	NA	CASSEGLSGNTIYF	TGTGCCAGCAGCGAGGGCCTCTCTGGAAACACCATATATTTT
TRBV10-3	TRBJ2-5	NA	CAISESKRAQYF	TGTGCCATCAGTGAGTCCAAGCGGGCCCAGTACTTC
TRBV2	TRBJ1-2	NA	CASKLRDSNYGYTF	TGTGCCAGCAAACTGAGAGATTCTAACTATGGCTACACCTTC
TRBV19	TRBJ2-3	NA	CASSITHRDTDTQYF	TGTGCCAGTAGTATAACCCACAGGGACACAGATACGCAGTATTTT
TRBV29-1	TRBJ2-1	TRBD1	CSVEFRDRVYNEQFF	TGCAGCGTTGAGTTCCGGGACAGGGTCTACAATGAGCAGTTCTTC
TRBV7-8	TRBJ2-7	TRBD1	CASSLGGGTGKREQYF	TGTGCCAGCAGCTTAGGAGGGGGGACAGGGAAACGCGAGCAGTACTTC
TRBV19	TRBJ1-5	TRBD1	CASSIQDRGNQPQHF	TGTGCCAGTAGTATCCAGGACAGGGGGAATCAGCCCCAGCATTTT
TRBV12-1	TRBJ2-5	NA	CASSLRTSGQETQYF	TGTGCCAGCAGCCTACGGACTAGCGGCCAAGAGACCCAGTACTTC
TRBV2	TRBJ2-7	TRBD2	CASSESSGVPGEQYF	TGTGCCAGCAGTGAATCTAGCGGGGTCCCGGGAGAGCAGTACTTC
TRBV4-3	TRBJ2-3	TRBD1	CASSQDWGQISTDTQYF	TGCGCCAGCAGCCAAGATTGGGGACAGATAAGCACAGATACGCAGTATTTT
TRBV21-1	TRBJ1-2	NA	CASSLAARGYTF	TGTGCCAGCAGCCTCGCCGCCAGAGGCTACACCTTC
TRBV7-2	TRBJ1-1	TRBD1	CASSPSGTANTEAFF	TGTGCCAGCAGCCCGTCCGGGACAGCAAACACTGAAGCTTTCTTT
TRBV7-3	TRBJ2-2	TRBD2	CASSLSSGGNTGELFF	TGTGCCAGCAGCTTATCTAGCGGGGGGAACACCGGGGAGCTGTTTTTT
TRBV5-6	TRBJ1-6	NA	CASGPRSYNSPLHF	TGTGCCAGCGGCCCCCGCTCCTATAATTCACCCCTCCACTTT
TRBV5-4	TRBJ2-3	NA	CASSSLDTQYF	TGTGCCAGCAGCTCCCTCGATACGCAGTATTTT
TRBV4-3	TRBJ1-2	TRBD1	CASSWDREVHGYTF	TGCGCCAGCAGCTGGGACAGGGAGGTGCATGGCTACACCTTC
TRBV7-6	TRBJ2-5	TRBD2	CASSFSGGQETQYF	TGTGCCAGCAGCTTTAGCGGGGGGCAAGAGACCCAGTACTTC
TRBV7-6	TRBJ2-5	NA	CASSRWTGRQETQYF	TGTGCCAGCAGCCGTTGGACGGGGAGGCAAGAGACCCAGTACTTC
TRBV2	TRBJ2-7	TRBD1	CASFGTVVREYEQYF	TGTGCCAGCTTTGGGACAGTCGTCCGGGAATACGAGCAGTACTTC
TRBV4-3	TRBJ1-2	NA	CASSLHRDFNYGYTF	TGCGCCAGCAGCCTTCATCGGGACTTTAACTATGGCTACACCTTC
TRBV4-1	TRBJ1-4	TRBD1	CASSQDGGQGYEKLFF	TGCGCCAGCAGCCAAGATGGGGGACAGGGGTATGAAAAACTGTTTTTT
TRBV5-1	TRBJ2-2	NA	CASSLNSQMATGELFF	TGCGCCAGCAGCTTGAACAGTCAAATGGCCACCGGGGAGCTGTTTTTT
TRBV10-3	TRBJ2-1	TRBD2	CAIGLAGANEQFF	TGTGCCATTGGGCTAGCGGGGGCCAATGAGCAGTTCTTC
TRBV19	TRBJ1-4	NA	CASALQGINEKLFF	TGTGCCAGTGCGCTGCAGGGTATTAATGAAAAACTGTTTTTT
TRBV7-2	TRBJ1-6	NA	CASSLLTGGGNLHF	TGTGCCAGCAGTTTACTAACTGGGGGCGGTAATCTCCACTTT
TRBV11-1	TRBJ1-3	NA	CASSSIALTGPGNTIYF	TGTGCCAGCAGCTCGATCGCCCTTACAGGGCCAGGAAACACCATATATTTT
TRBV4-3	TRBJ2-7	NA	CASSQDRLAYEQYF	TGCGCCAGCAGCCAAGATAGGCTAGCCTACGAGCAGTACTTC
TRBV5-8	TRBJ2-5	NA	CASSLSGNQETQYF	TGTGCCAGCAGCTTGTCGGGTAACCAAGAGACCCAGTACTTC
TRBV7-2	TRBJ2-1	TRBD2	CASSLEGSLAGAEQFF	TGTGCCAGCAGCTTAGAAGGTTCACTAGCGGGGGCCGAGCAGTTCTTC
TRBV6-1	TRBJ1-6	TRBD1	CASYLGQANSPLHF	TGTGCCAGCTATTTGGGACAGGCCAATTCACCCCTCCACTTT
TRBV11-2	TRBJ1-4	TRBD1	CASSLARGRGTNEKLFF	TGTGCCAGCAGCTTAGCGAGGGGGCGCGGAACTAATGAAAAACTGTTTTTT
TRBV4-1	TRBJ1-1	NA	CASSQDIQGSEAFF	TGCGCCAGCAGCCAAGATATCCAGGGAAGTGAAGCTTTCTTT
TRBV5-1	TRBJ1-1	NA	CASSLQAGLMNTEAFF	TGCGCCAGCAGCTTACAGGCGGGACTTATGAACACTGAAGCTTTCTTT
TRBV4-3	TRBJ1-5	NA	CASSQDGPGSNQPQHF	TGCGCCAGCAGCCAAGATGGGCCAGGTAGCAATCAGCCCCAGCATTTT
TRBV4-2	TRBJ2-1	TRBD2	CASSQDRSRTSGGSNEQFF	TGTGCCAGCAGCCAAGATCGCTCCCGGACTAGCGGGGGATCCAATGAGCAGTTCTTC
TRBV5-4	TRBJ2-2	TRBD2	CASSLDALTSGGAGELFF	TGTGCCAGCAGCCTGGATGCTCTGACTAGCGGGGGGGCCGGGGAGCTGTTTTTT
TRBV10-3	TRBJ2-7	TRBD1	CAFGDRDSYEQYF	TGTGCCTTCGGGGACAGAGACTCCTACGAGCAGTACTTC
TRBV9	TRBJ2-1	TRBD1	CASSVETGQYNEQFF	TGTGCCAGCAGCGTAGAGACAGGGCAATACAATGAGCAGTTCTTC
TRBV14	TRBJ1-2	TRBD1	CASSRIQGDGYTF	TGTGCCAGCAGCCGAATACAGGGGGATGGCTACACCTTC
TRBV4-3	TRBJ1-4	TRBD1	CASSQDTGGASANEKLFF	TGCGCCAGCAGCCAAGACACAGGGGGCGCGTCGGCTAATGAAAAACTGTTTTTT
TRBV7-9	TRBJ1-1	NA	CATKREGTGMNTEAFF	TGTGCCACTAAACGCGAGGGAACCGGGATGAACACTGAAGCTTTCTTT
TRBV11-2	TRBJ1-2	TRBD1	CASTPEWTGGGYTF	TGTGCCAGCACCCCCGAATGGACAGGAGGTGGCTACACCTTC